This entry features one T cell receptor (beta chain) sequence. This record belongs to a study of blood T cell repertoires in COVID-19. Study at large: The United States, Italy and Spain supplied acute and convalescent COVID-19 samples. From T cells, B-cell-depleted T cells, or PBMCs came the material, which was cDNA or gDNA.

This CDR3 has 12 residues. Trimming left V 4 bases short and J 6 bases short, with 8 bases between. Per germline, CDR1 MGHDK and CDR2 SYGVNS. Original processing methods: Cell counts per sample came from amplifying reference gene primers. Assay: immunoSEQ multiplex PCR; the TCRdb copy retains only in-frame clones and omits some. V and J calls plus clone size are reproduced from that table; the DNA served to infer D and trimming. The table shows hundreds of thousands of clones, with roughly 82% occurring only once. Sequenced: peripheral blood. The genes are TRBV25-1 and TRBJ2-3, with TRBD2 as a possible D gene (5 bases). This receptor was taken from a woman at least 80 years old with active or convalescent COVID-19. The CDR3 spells CASSGPGDTQYF. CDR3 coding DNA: TGTGCCAGCAGTGGGCCGGGGGATACGCAGTATTTT.